Listed below are T cell receptor beta chains from one sample, sequenced in a study of cytomegalovirus exposure and HLA in healthy donors. The method was immunoSEQ multiplex PCR; TCRdb's version includes in-frame clones alone and lacks a portion of them. The data hold 85,000 to 100,000 clones, with about 80% observed a single time. The sequencing input was PBMCs. The receptor set was obtained from a man in his sixties in good health and CMV-seropositive. CDR3s include the opening cysteine and the closing phenylalanine or tryptophan. Each record gives: CDR3 DNA, CDR3 protein, clone size, V gene, J gene, D gene. A D gene is named only where the DNA matches it firmly. Not every row has a clone size; where given, it reads once, few, many or a size class.

DNA: TGTGCCAGCAGCTCAGGGGCTCTTGAGACCCAGTACTTC
CDR3: CASSSGALETQYF
size: -
V: TRBV25-1
J: TRBJ2-5
D: -

DNA: TGTGCCAGCAGCCCCTTAGAGCACGAGCAGTACTTC
CDR3: CASSPLEHEQYF
size: -
V: TRBV7-9
J: TRBJ2-7
D: -

DNA: TGCGCCAGCAGCTTGGAAACGGAGGTACAGTTCTTC
CDR3: CASSLETEVQFF
size: -
V: TRBV5-1
J: TRBJ2-1
D: -

DNA: TGTGCCAGCAGCTTCAGGTACCGGGGGAGGACCTACAATGAGCAGTTCTTC
CDR3: CASSFRYRGRTYNEQFF
size: -
V: TRBV7-6
J: TRBJ2-1
D: -

DNA: TGTGCCACAAGACGCGGAACGTTGGCTTTCTTT
CDR3: CATRRGTLAFF
size: -
V: TRBV6-4
J: TRBJ1-1
D: -

DNA: TGTGCCAGCAGCTTAGAGGGGGAATTGAGAGAGACCCAGTACTTC
CDR3: CASSLEGELRETQYF
size: once
V: TRBV7-9
J: TRBJ2-5
D: -

DNA: TGTGCCAGCAGGGCAGGGGCTAATATCCAAGAGACCCAGTACTTC
CDR3: CASRAGANIQETQYF
size: -
V: TRBV6-5
J: TRBJ2-5
D: -

DNA: TGTGCCAGTAACTCGTCAGGGCGTCGAGAGACCCAGTACTTC
CDR3: CASNSSGRRETQYF
size: -
V: TRBV19
J: TRBJ2-5
D: -

DNA: TGTGCCAGCAGTTGGGACAGTGAAGGCTACGAGCAGTACTTC
CDR3: CASSWDSEGYEQYF
size: -
V: TRBV11-2
J: TRBJ2-7
D: TRBD1

DNA: TGTGCCAGCAGCTTTGCAATCCAAGGAGCGGGGGGAGGTAACATTCAGTACTTC
CDR3: CASSFAIQGAGGGNIQYF
size: -
V: TRBV7-2
J: TRBJ2-4
D: TRBD2

DNA: TGTGCCATCAGTGAACAGGGGGCAGCCGGGGAGCTGTTTTTT
CDR3: CAISEQGAAGELFF
size: -
V: TRBV10-3
J: TRBJ2-2
D: TRBD1

DNA: TGTGCCAGCAGCCCTCGAGCGGGGACAAGCACAGATACGCAGTATTTT
CDR3: CASSPRAGTSTDTQYF
size: -
V: TRBV9
J: TRBJ2-3
D: -

DNA: TGTGCCTGGAACTCGTGGTCTGAAGCTTTCTTT
CDR3: CAWNSWSEAFF
size: -
V: TRBV30
J: TRBJ1-1
D: -

DNA: TGTGCCAGCAGCTATGGAGGGGTTGGGGATTCACCCCTCCACTTT
CDR3: CASSYGGVGDSPLHF
size: -
V: TRBV27
J: TRBJ1-6
D: -

DNA: TGTGCCAGCAGCCAAGAGGGCGGGGGGCGTTACAATGAGCAGTTCTTC
CDR3: CASSQEGGGRYNEQFF
size: -
V: TRBV4-2
J: TRBJ2-1
D: TRBD2

DNA: TGTGCCAGCAGCCGCGGACAGACGAACACTGAAGCTTTCTTT
CDR3: CASSRGQTNTEAFF
size: -
V: TRBV5-6
J: TRBJ1-1
D: -